Shown below are 32 T cell receptor beta chains from a single sample sequenced in a study. TCRdb ran MiXCR on the RT-PCR reads and lists one entry per CDR3 protein. Among about 680,000 distinct CDR3 sequences listed, 11% to 15% were seen once. What was sequenced was memory CD4+ T cells from blood. These receptors originate from a female donor in good health, serving as a healthy control.

At least ten counts were recorded for this clonotype. The chain has TRBV27 and TRBJ2-7, with 7 bases matching TRBD1. There are 17 residues in the CDR3. Trimming cost V 5 bases and J 4 bases; bases outside gene matches: 17. Per the germline V gene, CDR1 is MNHEY and CDR2 is SMNVEV (reference sequence). CDR3 in amino acids: CASSPDARGISKYEQYF. The CDR3 nucleotides read TGTGCCAGCAGTCCCGACGCCAGGGGGATATCTAAGTACGAGCAGTACTTC.

Concerning this clonotype: This may be a read error: a much more frequent sequence differs by one nucleotide. This chain connects TRBV15 to TRBJ1-1; tentatively, D is TRBD1 (6 bases). Germline V gives CDR1 LNHNV, CDR2 YYDKDF (reference sequence). The CDR3 is made up of 12 amino acids. The CDR3 DNA reads TGTCCCACCAGCAGACAACAGGGTTCCGCTTTCTTT. Translated, it gives CPTSRQQGSAFF.

V gene TRBV28 combines with J gene TRBJ2-1; D not resolved. Germline V gives CDR1 MDHEN, CDR2 SYDVKM. The CDR3 runs 14 residues. V shed 9 bases and J shed 4 bases, with 16 bases lying between them. The CDR3 spells CASGIPAEYNEQFF. CDR3 DNA: TGTGCCAGTGGGATCCCCGCCGAGTACAATGAGCAGTTCTTC. Complete variable domain (other parts from reference TRBV28 and TRBJ2-1): DVKVTQSSRYLVKRTGEKVFLECVQDMDHENMFWYRQDPGLGLRLIYFSYDVKMKEKGDIPEGYSVSREKKERFSLILESASTNQTSMYLCASGIPAEYNEQFFGPGTRLTVL.

The V gene is TRBV20-1, the J gene TRBJ2-1, with TRBD2 matching over 10 bases. The CDR3 extends over 17 amino acids. J lost 9 bases, V lost 0 bases, and 14 bases had no gene match. Germline V gene data show CDR1 as DFQATT and CDR2 as SNEGSKA (reference sequence). For the CDR3, the DNA is TGCAGTGCTAGAGATTTTAAGCGGGAGGGTATATATGGTGAGCAGTTCTTC. Amino acids: CSARDFKREGIYGEQFF.

This chain uses TRBV5-6 with TRBJ2-1; 10 positions match TRBD1. The length of the CDR3 is 16 residues. V shed 4 bases and J 7 bases; nucleotides not matched to a gene: 11. The germline V gene has CDR1 SGHDT and CDR2 YYEEEE. The CDR3 loop is CASSEAGTGAVNEQFF. The CDR3 coding sequence is TGTGCCAGCAGCGAAGCCGGGACAGGGGCCGTAAATGAGCAGTTCTTC. The full variable domain, completed using reference TRBV5-6 and TRBJ2-1, is DAGVTQSPTHLIKTRGQQVTLRCSPKSGHDTVSWYQQALGQGPQFIFQYYEEEERQRGNFPDRFSGHQFPNYSSELNVNALLLGDSALYLCASSEAGTGAVNEQFFGPGTRLTVL.

The chain combines TRBV10-3 with TRBJ2-1; 7 bases agree with TRBD1. Germline V lookup: CDR1 ENHRY, CDR2 SYGVKD. The CDR3 contains 14 residues. V dropped 5 bases and J dropped 2; count of bases not matched to a gene: 3. For the CDR3, the DNA is TGTGCCATCAGTCAGACAGGGACCTACAATGAGCAGTTCTTC. This encodes CAISQTGTYNEQFF.

The chain uses TRBV20-1 and TRBJ2-2; 7 bases fit TRBD1. V shed 0 bases and J 4 bases; nucleotides not matched to a gene: 8. This CDR3 region has 16 residues. CDR1 and CDR2 from the germline V gene are DFQATT and SNEGSKA (reference sequence). DNA for the CDR3: TGCAGTGCTAGAGATTTTAGGGGGCGCAGCACCGGGGAGCTGTTTTTT. It encodes CSARDFRGRSTGELFF.

This chain uses TRBV9 with TRBJ2-5; either TRBD1 or TRBD2 may fit D (5 bases each). V dropped 3 bases and J dropped 10 bases, with 16 bases sitting between them. CDR3 length: 13 residues. In germline, CDR1 is SGDLS, CDR2 YYNGEE. CDR3 protein: CASSGYGTADQYF. CDR3 DNA sequence: TGTGCCAGCAGCGGGTACGGGACCGCGGACCAGTACTTC.

This clonotype was seen ten or more times. The gene calls are TRBV28 and TRBJ2-3, with 9 bases aligning to TRBD2. The germline V gene has CDR1 MDHEN and CDR2 SYDVKM. V was clipped by 4 bases and J by 2 bases; unmatched bases: 10. The CDR3 loop spans 17 amino acids. The CDR3 loop is CASSSPYRLADTDTQYF. The DNA of the CDR3 is TGTGCCAGCAGTTCCCCTTACCGACTAGCGGACACAGATACGCAGTATTTT.

This clonotype was recorded a few times. The chain links TRBV9 to TRBJ2-7, with D unresolved. The CDR3 covers 13 residues. Germline V gene data show CDR1 as SGDLS and CDR2 as YYNGEE. V was shortened by 2 bases and J by 1 base, with 7 bases between the two germline ends. The CDR3 coding sequence is TGTGCCAGCAGCGTCCGCCCTTCCTACGAGCAGTACTTC. Its translation: CASSVRPSYEQYF.

The gene calls are TRBV20-1 and TRBJ1-2, with D unresolved. This CDR3 comprises 11 residues. The germline V gene has CDR1 DFQATT and CDR2 SNEGSKA (reference sequence). The ends were cut back, 3 bases at V and 8 bases at J, with 10 bases in the middle. The CDR3 region has the DNA TGCAGTGCTAGCGGGGTGGGGGGCTACACCTTC. Encoded protein: CSASGVGGYTF.

The chain combines TRBV5-1 with TRBJ1-6; a possible D gene is TRBD1 (5 bases). Trimming stripped 0 bases from V and 6 bases from J, with 16 bases between. Germline V gene lookup returns CDR1 SGHRS and CDR2 YFSETQ. The CDR3 contains 17 residues. CDR3 region: CASSLEWAGGGNSPLHF. CDR3 in DNA: TGCGCCAGCAGCTTGGAATGGGCCGGTGGGGGTAATTCACCCCTCCACTTT.

This chain connects TRBV2 to TRBJ2-5; 7 positions agree with TRBD1. CDR1 SNHLY and CDR2 FYNNEI come from the germline V gene. The V segment lost 0 bases and the J segment 3 bases; nucleotides outside the gene matches: 4. CDR3 length: 15 residues. CDR3 nucleotide sequence: TGTGCCAGCAGTGAAGCAGGGGGCGGAGAAGAGACCCAGTACTTC. Amino acid sequence: CASSEAGGGEETQYF.

CDR3 sequence: CASRRGLAGVVDTDTQYF. The CDR3 DNA reads TGTGCCAGCAGACGGGGACTAGCGGGAGTCGTGGATACAGATACGCAGTATTTT. The chain links TRBV28 to TRBJ2-3, with 14 bases lining up with TRBD2. Germline CDR1 is MDHEN and CDR2 is SYDVKM. J was trimmed by 3 bases and V by 6 bases; bases with no gene match: 11. The CDR3 sequence is 18 residues long.

This clonotype was seen repeatedly, ten times or more. The chain couples TRBV10-3 to TRBJ2-7; no clear D gene. The CDR3 is 11 residues long. V lost 3 bases and J 6 bases, leaving 6 bases between the germline ends. CDR1 ENHRY and CDR2 SYGVKD come from the germline V gene. The DNA of the CDR3 is TGTGCCATCAGTGAAGGCGGCGAGCAGTACTTC. Translating it yields CAISEGGEQYF.

J is TRBJ2-1 and V is TRBV6-5, with 8 bases lining up with TRBD2. Germline CDR1 is MNHEY and CDR2 is SVGAGI. V lost 0 bases to trimming and J lost 7 bases; unmatched junction nucleotides: 8. The CDR3 loop spans 16 amino acids. CDR3 residues: CASSYSIPGGGNEQFF. CDR3 bases: TGTGCCAGCAGTTACTCGATCCCGGGAGGGGGGAATGAGCAGTTCTTC.

This clonotype was counted a few times. The gene calls are TRBV30 and TRBJ2-2; 8 bases agree with TRBD2. CDR1 and CDR2 (germline): GTSNPN, SVGIG (reference sequence). This CDR3 comprises 14 residues. V lost 4 bases, J lost 8 bases, and 9 bases stayed unmatched. This CDR3 is CAWKPGLDAGELFF. The CDR3 nucleotides are TGTGCCTGGAAGCCGGGACTAGACGCTGGGGAGCTGTTTTTT.

This clonotype was seen more than once but under ten times. CDR3 in amino acids: CASSLPNGRLAVGYEQYF. CDR3 bases: TGTGCCAGCAGCTTACCTAACGGGAGACTAGCAGTTGGCTACGAGCAGTACTTC. The rearrangement links TRBV7-3 to TRBJ2-7, with TRBD2 identical over 7 bases. CDR3 length: 18 amino acids. Germline assignment: CDR1 SGHTA and CDR2 FQGTGA. V was pared by 2 bases and J by 3 bases, with 16 bases of the junction left unmatched.

This clonotype turned up a few times. The chain combines TRBV24-1 with TRBJ2-1; the D call may be TRBD1 or TRBD2 (5 bases each). Germline assignment: CDR1 KGHDR and CDR2 SFDVKD. This CDR3 is 14 amino acids long. V was shortened by 6 bases and J by 3 bases, with 11 bases between the two germline ends. The CDR3 coding sequence is TGTGCCACCAGTAGGGGTCGGGGCTACAATGAGCAGTTCTTC. It is translated as CATSRGRGYNEQFF.

This clonotype appeared a few times. This chain links TRBV18 with TRBJ2-3; 8 nucleotides align to TRBD2. Germline CDR1 reads KGHSH; CDR2 reads LQKENI. This CDR3 is 20 amino acids long. J lost 2 bases, V lost 0 bases, and 16 bases had no gene match. The CDR3 DNA is TGTGCCAGCTCACCACCGAATTCTCCGGCAACTAGCGGAACCACAGATACGCAGTATTTT. Its protein product is CASSPPNSPATSGTTDTQYF. Full variable domain (outside the CDR3, taken from reference TRBV18 and TRBJ2-3): NAGVMQNPRHLVRRRGQEARLRCSPMKGHSHVYWYRQLPEEGLKFMVYLQKENIIDESGMPKERFSAEFPKEGPSILRIQQVVRGDSAAYFCASSPPNSPATSGTTDTQYFGPGTRLTVL.

The chain joins TRBV11-3 to TRBJ2-7; D is uncertain. Per the germline V gene, CDR1 is SGHNT and CDR2 is YENEEA. The V end lost 7 bases, the J end lost 2 bases, and 15 bases lay between the germline ends. The CDR3 totals 14 residues. CDR3 in amino acids: CASTRPGFTYEQYF. The DNA of the CDR3 is TGTGCCAGCACTAGACCGGGCTTTACCTACGAGCAGTACTTC.

At least ten counts were recorded for this clonotype. The chain carries TRBV20-1 and TRBJ2-1; 10 bases agree with TRBD2. The germline gives CDR1 DFQATT, CDR2 SNEGSKA (reference sequence). The V segment lost 3 bases and the J segment 2 bases; nucleotides outside the gene matches: 7. The CDR3 runs to 16 residues. CDR3 protein: CSARARTSGTYNEQFF. The CDR3 coding sequence is TGCAGTGCTAGGGCGAGGACTAGCGGAACCTACAATGAGCAGTTCTTC.

This clonotype was picked up many times. The chain carries TRBV5-1 and TRBJ2-3; a weak D match, TRBD2 (6 bases). Germline CDR1 is SGHRS and CDR2 is YFSETQ. The V end was cut by 0 bases, the J end by 0 bases, with 8 bases between. This CDR3 contains 15 residues. The CDR3: CASSLGGGSTDTQYF. As DNA, the CDR3 is TGCGCCAGCAGCTTGGGGGGAGGCAGCACAGATACGCAGTATTTT.

At least ten counts were recorded for this clonotype. The rearrangement links TRBV20-1 to TRBJ2-5, with 7 bases lining up with TRBD1. Trimming cost V 5 bases and J 2 bases; bases outside gene matches: 5. In germline, CDR1 is DFQATT, CDR2 SNEGSKA (reference sequence). CDR3 length equals 13 residues. CDR3 sequence (DNA): TGCAGTGCTGAGGGGGACAGACAAGAGACCCAGTACTTC. Amino acids: CSAEGDRQETQYF.

This clonotype was counted at least ten times. V gene TRBV29-1 combines with J gene TRBJ1-2, with D possibly TRBD1 on 5 matching bases. There are 15 residues in the CDR3. Per germline, CDR1 SQVTM and CDR2 ANQGSEA. Between the trimmed V and J ends, which lost 1 base and 5 bases, there was a span of 17 bases. The CDR3 nucleotides are TGCAGCGTTGAAGGTGCGGCAGGGACGTTTTATGGCTACACCTTC. Protein sequence: CSVEGAAGTFYGYTF.

The V and J genes are TRBV27 and TRBJ2-2, with 10 bases that match TRBD2. After removal of 8 bases from V and 6 bases from J, the junction contained 6 bases not matched to a gene. Germline CDR1 reads MNHEY; CDR2 reads SMNVEV (reference sequence). This CDR3 region has 14 residues. The CDR3 here is CASWLAGDPGELFF. The CDR3 bases are TGTGCCAGCTGGCTAGCGGGGGACCCCGGGGAGCTGTTTTTT.

The CDR3 DNA is TGTGCCAGCACTGACAGGGTCGGAGAGACCCAGTACTTC. This gives the protein CASTDRVGETQYF. The V gene is TRBV7-3, the J gene TRBJ2-5, with 7 nucleotides matching TRBD1. The CDR3 spans 13 residues. Trimming cost V 7 bases and J 4 bases; bases outside gene matches: 6. Germline V gene data show CDR1 as SGHTA and CDR2 as FQGTGA.

The chain links TRBV7-8 to TRBJ2-1; TRBD2 is a possible D gene (5 bases). The germline V gene has CDR1 SGHVS and CDR2 FQNEAQ. Trimming took off 5 bases at V and 0 bases at J, with 11 bases between the two ends. The CDR3 is 15 amino acids. The CDR3 protein is CASSIRDPSYNEQFF. The CDR3 DNA reads as TGTGCCAGCAGCATCCGGGATCCCTCCTACAATGAGCAGTTCTTC.

The chain employs TRBV5-1 and TRBJ1-1, with D unclear. This CDR3 contains 14 residues. V lost 1 base to trimming and J lost 1 base, with 8 bases between them. Per the germline V gene, CDR1 is SGHRS and CDR2 is YFSETQ. CDR3 sequence: CASSLIKGNTEAFF. In DNA form, the CDR3 reads TGCGCCAGCAGCTTGATAAAAGGGAACACTGAAGCTTTCTTT.

This clonotype has a handful of counts. The rearrangement links TRBV6-4 to TRBJ1-1; TRBD1 aligns across 9 bases. Trimming took 6 bases from V and 1 from J; bases not matched to a gene: 9. The CDR3 has 16 amino acids. CDR1 and CDR2 from the germline V gene are MRHNA and SNTAGT. In DNA form, the CDR3 reads TGTGCCAGCAGAGAACAGGGGGCGATTGGGAACACTGAAGCTTTCTTT. Amino acids: CASREQGAIGNTEAFF.

This clonotype came up many times. V and J are TRBV6-5 and TRBJ1-1, with 9 nucleotides matching TRBD1. V trimming: 6 bases; J trimming: 8 bases; junction bases outside the gene matches: 13. This CDR3 contains 15 residues. CDR1 MNHEY and CDR2 SVGAGI come from the germline V gene. CDR3 region: CASSYRGTGISEAFF. The CDR3 DNA is TGTGCCAGCAGCTACAGAGGGACAGGGATCTCCGAAGCTTTCTTT.

The chain combines TRBV5-5 with TRBJ2-5; possible D gene TRBD1, 5 bases. The V end was cut by 7 bases, the J end by 5 bases, with 18 bases between. This CDR3 region has 14 residues. Germline V gives CDR1 SGHKS, CDR2 YYEKEE (reference sequence). In DNA form, the CDR3 reads TGTGCCAGCCGGACACCACCCCTGGGGGAGACCCAGTACTTC. It translates to CASRTPPLGETQYF. Drawing the rest from reference TRBV5-5 and TRBJ2-5, the complete variable domain is DAGVTQSPTHLIKTRGQQVTLRCSPISGHKSVSWYQQVLGQGPQFIFQYYEKEERGRGNFPDRFSARQFPNYSSELNVNALLLGDSALYLCASRTPPLGETQYFGPGTRLLVL.